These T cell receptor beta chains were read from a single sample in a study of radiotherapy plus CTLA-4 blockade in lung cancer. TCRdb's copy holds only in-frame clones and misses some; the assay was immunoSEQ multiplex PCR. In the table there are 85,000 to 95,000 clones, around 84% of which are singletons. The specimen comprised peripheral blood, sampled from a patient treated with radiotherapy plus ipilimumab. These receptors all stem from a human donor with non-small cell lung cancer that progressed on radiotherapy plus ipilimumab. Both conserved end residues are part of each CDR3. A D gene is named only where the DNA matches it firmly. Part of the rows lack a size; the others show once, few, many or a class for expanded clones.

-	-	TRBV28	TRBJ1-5	TGTGCCAGCAAGACGGGGGGTAATCAGCCCCAGCATTTT	CASKTGGNQPQHF
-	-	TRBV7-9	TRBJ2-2	TGTGCCAGCAGCCCAACCCGGGCCGGGCCAACGGCGAGCACCGGGGAGCTGTTTTTT	CASSPTRAGPTASTGELFF
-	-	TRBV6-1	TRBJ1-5	TGTGCCAGCAGTGAATGGGTCAGAACCAATCAGCCCCAGCATTTT	CASSEWVRTNQPQHF
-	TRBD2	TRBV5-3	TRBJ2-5	TGTGCCAGAAGCTTGCTAGCGGGAGAGACCCAGTACTTC	CARSLLAGETQYF
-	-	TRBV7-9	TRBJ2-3	TGTGCCAGCAGCTTATTCGGAAGGGACGCAGATACGCAGTATTTT	CASSLFGRDADTQYF
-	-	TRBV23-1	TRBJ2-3	TGCGCCAGCAGTCAATGGGGCCCAACACGGCAGGGAAGCACAGATACGCAGTATTTT	CASSQWGPTRQGSTDTQYF
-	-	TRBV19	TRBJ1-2	TGTGCCAGTAGTATCCCCCAGGGAGATCGGTATGGCTACACCTTC	CASSIPQGDRYGYTF
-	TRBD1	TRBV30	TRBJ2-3	TGTGCCTGGAGTCAGGGGACAGGGGATTTTTTTACGCAGTATTTT	CAWSQGTGDFFTQYF
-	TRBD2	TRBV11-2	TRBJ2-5	TGTGCCAGCAGCTTTGGCGGGAGATCCCAAGAGACCCAGTACTTC	CASSFGGRSQETQYF
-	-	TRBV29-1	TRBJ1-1	TGCAGCGTTGCGGGGCAAGGAGGGAACACTGAAGCTTTCTTT	CSVAGQGGNTEAFF
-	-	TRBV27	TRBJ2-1	TGTGCCAGCAGTGCCCCGCGTGCAGGAATCCCCTCCTACAATGAGCAGTTCTTC	CASSAPRAGIPSYNEQFF
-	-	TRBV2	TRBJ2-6	TGTGCCAGCACGTCCTTACAGACATCTGGGGCCAACGTCCTGACTTTC	CASTSLQTSGANVLTF
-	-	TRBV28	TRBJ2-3	TGTGCCAGCAGTACGAACACAGATACGCAGTATTTT	CASSTNTDTQYF
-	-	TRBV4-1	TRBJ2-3	TGCGCCAGCAGCCAAGATGGATCGGGACGGACAGATACGCAGTATTTT	CASSQDGSGRTDTQYF
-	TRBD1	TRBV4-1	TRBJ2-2	TGCGCCAGCAGCCAAGAGATGACAGGGGCGAACACCGGGGAGCTGTTTTTT	CASSQEMTGANTGELFF
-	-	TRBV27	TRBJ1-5	TGTGCCAGCAGTTCCCTTAAGGCTAGCAATCAGCCCCAGCATTTT	CASSSLKASNQPQHF
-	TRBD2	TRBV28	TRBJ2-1	TGTGCCAGCAGTTCGCATGCGGGAGGCCGTGATGAGCAGTTCTTC	CASSSHAGGRDEQFF
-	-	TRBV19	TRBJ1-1	TGTGCCAGTAGTCAGGGTTTGAACACTGAAGCTTTCTTT	CASSQGLNTEAFF
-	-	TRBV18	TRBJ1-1	TGTGCCAGCTCACAAGGACAGTTTGAAGCTTTCTTT	CASSQGQFEAFF
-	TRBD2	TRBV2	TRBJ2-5	TGTGCCAGCAGTGAAGCGGGGACTAGGGAAGAGACCCAGTACTTC	CASSEAGTREETQYF
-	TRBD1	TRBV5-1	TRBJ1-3	TGCGCCAGCAGCTTGGGCGGGACAGACCCCTCTGGAAACACCATATATTTT	CASSLGGTDPSGNTIYF
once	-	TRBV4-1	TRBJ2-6	TGCGCCAGCAGCCAAGCGGGAGAAGCGGGGGCCAACGTCCTGACTTTC	CASSQAGEAGANVLTF
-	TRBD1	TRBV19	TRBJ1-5	TGTGCCAGTAGTAACACCGGGACAGGGGAGAGAAATCAGCCCCAGCATTTT	CASSNTGTGERNQPQHF
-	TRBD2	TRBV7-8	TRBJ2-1	TGTGCCAGCAGCCTCGGACTAGCGGGAACCTACAATGAGCAGTTCTTC	CASSLGLAGTYNEQFF
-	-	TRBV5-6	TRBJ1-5	TGTGCCAGCAGCTTGGAAGGGAGTAATCAGCCCCAGCATTTT	CASSLEGSNQPQHF
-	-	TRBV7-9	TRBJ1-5	TGTGCCAGCAGCTTAGACAGCAATCAGCCCCAGCATTTT	CASSLDSNQPQHF
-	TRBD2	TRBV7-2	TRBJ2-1	TGTGCCAGCAGCTCTGGACTAGCGGGAACTTATGAGCAGTTCTTC	CASSSGLAGTYEQFF
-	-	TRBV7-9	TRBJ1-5	TGTGCCAGCAGCTTAAGATCAGGTCCCAATCAGCCCCAGCATTTT	CASSLRSGPNQPQHF
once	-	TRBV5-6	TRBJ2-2	TGTGCCAGCAGCTTGGTTCCGACCGGGGAGCTGTTTTTT	CASSLVPTGELFF
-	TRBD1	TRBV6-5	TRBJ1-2	TGTGCCAGCAGTCGAGGGGGCGCGGATGGCTACACCTTC	CASSRGGADGYTF
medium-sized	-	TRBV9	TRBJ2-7	TGTGCCAGCAGCGTCGCACCCAGGTACGAGCAGTACTTC	CASSVAPRYEQYF
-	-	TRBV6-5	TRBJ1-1	TGTGCCAGCAGCCCTCAGGGCAGGGGCCTTGAAGCTTTCTTT	CASSPQGRGLEAFF
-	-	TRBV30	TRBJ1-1	TGTGCCTGGAGAAGAGAGAGGAACACTGAAGCTTTCTTT	CAWRRERNTEAFF
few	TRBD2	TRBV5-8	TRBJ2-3	TGTGCCAGCAGCCGTCTAGCGGGAGCCACAGATACGCAGTATTTT	CASSRLAGATDTQYF
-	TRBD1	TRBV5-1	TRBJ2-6	TGCGCCAGCAGCTTACAGGGGAAGGGGGCCAACGTCCTGACTTTC	CASSLQGKGANVLTF
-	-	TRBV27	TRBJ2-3	TGTGCCAGCAGTCCCCAGTGGGCAGATACGCAGTATTTT	CASSPQWADTQYF
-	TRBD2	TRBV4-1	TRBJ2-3	TGCGCCAGCAGCCAAGGACTAGCGGGAGGATATACGCAGTATTTT	CASSQGLAGGYTQYF
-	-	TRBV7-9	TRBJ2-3	TGTGCCAGCAGCTTAGTTGCTAGTGGCACAGATACGCAGTATTTT	CASSLVASGTDTQYF
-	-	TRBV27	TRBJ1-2	TGTGCCAGCAGTTTTCTGGGTTCTAACTATGGCTACACCTTC	CASSFLGSNYGYTF
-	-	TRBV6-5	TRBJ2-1	TGTGCCAGCAGTATCACTAGCTCCCCGCGGGATGAGCAGTTCTTC	CASSITSSPRDEQFF
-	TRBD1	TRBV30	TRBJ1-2	TGTGCCTGGAGGGGACAGGGGTTCGACTATGGCTACACCTTC	CAWRGQGFDYGYTF